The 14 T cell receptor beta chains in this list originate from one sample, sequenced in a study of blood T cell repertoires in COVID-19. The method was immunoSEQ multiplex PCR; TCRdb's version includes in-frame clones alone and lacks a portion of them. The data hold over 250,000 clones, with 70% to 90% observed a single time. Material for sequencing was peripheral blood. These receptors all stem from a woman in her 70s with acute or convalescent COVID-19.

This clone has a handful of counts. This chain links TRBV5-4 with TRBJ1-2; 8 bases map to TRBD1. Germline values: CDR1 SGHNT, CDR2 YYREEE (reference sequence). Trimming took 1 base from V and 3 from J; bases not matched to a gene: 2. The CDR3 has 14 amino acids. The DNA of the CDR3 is TGTGCCAGCAGCTTGCAGGGGGCGGACTATGGCTACACCTTC. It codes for CASSLQGADYGYTF.

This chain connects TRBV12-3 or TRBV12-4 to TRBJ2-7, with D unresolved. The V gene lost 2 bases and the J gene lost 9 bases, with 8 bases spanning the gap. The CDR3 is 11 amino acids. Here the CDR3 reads CASSLWSVQYF. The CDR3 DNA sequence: TGTGCCAGCAGTTTATGGAGTGTGCAGTACTTC.

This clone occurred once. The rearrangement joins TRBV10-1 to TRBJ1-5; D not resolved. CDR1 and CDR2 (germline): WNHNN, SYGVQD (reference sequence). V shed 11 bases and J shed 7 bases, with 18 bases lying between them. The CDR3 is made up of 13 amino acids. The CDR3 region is CAPAVKGRQPQHF. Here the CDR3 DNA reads TGCGCCCCAGCGGTAAAGGGTAGACAGCCCCAGCATTTT.

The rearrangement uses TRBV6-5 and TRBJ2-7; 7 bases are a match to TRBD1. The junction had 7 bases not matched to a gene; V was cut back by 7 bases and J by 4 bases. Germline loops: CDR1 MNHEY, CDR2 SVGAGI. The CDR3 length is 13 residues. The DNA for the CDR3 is TGTGCCAGCACCCCTCCAGGGGGATACGAGCAGTACTTC. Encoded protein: CASTPPGGYEQYF.

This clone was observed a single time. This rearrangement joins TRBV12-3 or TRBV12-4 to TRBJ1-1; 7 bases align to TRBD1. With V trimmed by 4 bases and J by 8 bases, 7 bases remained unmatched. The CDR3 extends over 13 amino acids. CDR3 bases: TGTGCCAGCAGTTCTTCAGGGGGAGTGGAAGCTTTCTTT. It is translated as CASSSSGGVEAFF.

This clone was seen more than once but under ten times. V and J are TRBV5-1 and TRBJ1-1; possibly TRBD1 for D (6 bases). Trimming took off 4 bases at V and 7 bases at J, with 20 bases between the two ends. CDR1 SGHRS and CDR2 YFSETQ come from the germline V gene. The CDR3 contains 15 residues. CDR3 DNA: TGCGCCAGCAGCACACAACCTTCGCCGGACAGTGAAGCTTTCTTT. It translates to CASSTQPSPDSEAFF.

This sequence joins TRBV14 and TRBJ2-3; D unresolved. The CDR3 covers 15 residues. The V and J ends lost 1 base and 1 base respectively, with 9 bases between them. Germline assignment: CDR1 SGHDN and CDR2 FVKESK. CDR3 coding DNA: TGTGCCAGCAGCCAAGCAGCCAGCGGCACAGATACGCAGTATTTT. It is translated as CASSQAASGTDTQYF.

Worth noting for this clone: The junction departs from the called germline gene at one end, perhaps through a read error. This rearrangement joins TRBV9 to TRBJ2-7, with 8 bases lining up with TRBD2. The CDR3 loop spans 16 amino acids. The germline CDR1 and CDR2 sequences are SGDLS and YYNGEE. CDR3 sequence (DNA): TGTGCCCGCAGCGTCGGGGGGCGGGGGGCCTCCTACGAGCAGTACTTC. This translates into CARSVGGRGASYEQYF.

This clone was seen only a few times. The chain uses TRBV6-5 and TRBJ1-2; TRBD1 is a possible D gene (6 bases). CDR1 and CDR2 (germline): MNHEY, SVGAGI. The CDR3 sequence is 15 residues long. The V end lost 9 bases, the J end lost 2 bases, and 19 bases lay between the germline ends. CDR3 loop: CASKQGPLPNYGYTF. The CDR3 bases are TGTGCCAGTAAACAGGGTCCCCTTCCAAACTATGGCTACACCTTC.

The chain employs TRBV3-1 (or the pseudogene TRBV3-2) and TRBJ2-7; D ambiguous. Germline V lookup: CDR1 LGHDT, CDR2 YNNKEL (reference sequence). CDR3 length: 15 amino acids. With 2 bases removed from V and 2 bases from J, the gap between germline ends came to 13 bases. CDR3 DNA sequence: TGTGCCAGCAGCCAATCGAGCGCGGTCGCCTACGAGCAGTACTTC. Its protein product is CASSQSSAVAYEQYF.

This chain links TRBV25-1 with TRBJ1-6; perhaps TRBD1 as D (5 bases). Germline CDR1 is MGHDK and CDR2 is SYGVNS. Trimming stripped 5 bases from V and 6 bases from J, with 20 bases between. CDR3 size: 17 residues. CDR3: CASSSAGPGGLNSPLHF. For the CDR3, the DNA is TGTGCCAGCAGTAGCGCGGGGCCGGGAGGTCTTAATTCACCCCTCCACTTT.

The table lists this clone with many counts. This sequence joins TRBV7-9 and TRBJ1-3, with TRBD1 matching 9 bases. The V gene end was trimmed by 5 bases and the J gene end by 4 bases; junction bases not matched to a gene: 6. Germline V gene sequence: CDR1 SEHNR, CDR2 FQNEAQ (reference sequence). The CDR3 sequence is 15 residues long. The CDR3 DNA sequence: TGTGCCAGCAGCGCCCGACAGGGGGTAGGAAACACCATATATTTT. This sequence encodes CASSARQGVGNTIYF.

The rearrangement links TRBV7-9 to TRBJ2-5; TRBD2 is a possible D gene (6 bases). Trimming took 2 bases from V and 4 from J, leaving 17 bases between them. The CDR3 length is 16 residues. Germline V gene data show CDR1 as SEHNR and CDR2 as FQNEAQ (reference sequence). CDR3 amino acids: CASSLIGASGGETQYF. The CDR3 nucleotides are TGTGCCAGCAGCTTAATCGGAGCATCCGGGGGAGAGACCCAGTACTTC.

The CDR3 loop is CASSDRYTEAFF. The DNA for the CDR3 is TGTGCCAGCAGCGACAGGTACACTGAAGCTTTCTTT. The genes are TRBV6-2 or TRBV6-3 and TRBJ1-1; weak D call: TRBD1 (6 bases). V was clipped by 6 bases and J by 3 bases, with 8 bases between them. CDR1 and CDR2 (germline): MNHEY, SVGEGT. The length of the CDR3 is 12 residues.